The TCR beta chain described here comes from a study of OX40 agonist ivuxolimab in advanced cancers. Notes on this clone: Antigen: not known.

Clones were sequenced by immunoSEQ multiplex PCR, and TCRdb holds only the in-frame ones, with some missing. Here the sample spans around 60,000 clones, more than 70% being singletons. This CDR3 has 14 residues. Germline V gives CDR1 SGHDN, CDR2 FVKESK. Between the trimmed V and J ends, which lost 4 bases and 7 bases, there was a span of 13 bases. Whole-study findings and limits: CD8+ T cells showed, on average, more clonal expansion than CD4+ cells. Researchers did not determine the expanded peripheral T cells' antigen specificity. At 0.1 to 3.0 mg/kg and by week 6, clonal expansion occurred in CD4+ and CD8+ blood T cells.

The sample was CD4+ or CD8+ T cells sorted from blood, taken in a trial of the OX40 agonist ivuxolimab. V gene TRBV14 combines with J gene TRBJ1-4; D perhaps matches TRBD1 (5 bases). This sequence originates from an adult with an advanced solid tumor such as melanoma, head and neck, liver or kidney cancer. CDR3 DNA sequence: TGTGCCAGCAGCCTCCAGGGTAGCCGTGAAAAACTGTTTTTT. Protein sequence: CASSLQGSREKLFF.